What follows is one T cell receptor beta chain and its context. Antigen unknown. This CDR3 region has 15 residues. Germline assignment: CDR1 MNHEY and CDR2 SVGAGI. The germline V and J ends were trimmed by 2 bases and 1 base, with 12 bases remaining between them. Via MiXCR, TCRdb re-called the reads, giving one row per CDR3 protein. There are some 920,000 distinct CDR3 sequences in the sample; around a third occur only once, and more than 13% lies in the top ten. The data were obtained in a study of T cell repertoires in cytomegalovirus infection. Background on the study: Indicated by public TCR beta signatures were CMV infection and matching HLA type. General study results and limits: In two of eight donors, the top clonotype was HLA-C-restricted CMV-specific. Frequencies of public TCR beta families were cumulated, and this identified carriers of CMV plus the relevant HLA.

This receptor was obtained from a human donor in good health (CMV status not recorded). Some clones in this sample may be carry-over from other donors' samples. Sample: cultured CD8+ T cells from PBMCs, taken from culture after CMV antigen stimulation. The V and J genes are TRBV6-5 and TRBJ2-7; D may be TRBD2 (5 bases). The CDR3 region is CASSYEGGESYEQYF. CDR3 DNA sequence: TGTGCCAGCAGTTACGAAGGTGGGGAGTCCTACGAGCAGTACTTC.